This entry concerns a single TCR beta chain. Its antigen remains unidentified. PCR involved 60 Vbeta and 13 Jbeta primers. Clones were read by immunoSEQ multiplex PCR, and TCRdb kept only the in-frame ones, dropping some. The sample's table shows roughly 55,000 clones. These data come from a study of cytomegalovirus exposure and HLA in healthy donors. Across the study: An earlier analysis found around 100 million unique TCR beta sequences from about 190 million T cells. Study-wide points: The study labeled 150 to 200 TCR beta chains cytomegalovirus-associated.

Everyone who donated was a healthy bone marrow donor. CDR1 is MNHEY, CDR2 SMNVEV, per germline (reference sequence). V dropped 6 bases and J dropped 4; count of bases not matched to a gene: 6. The CDR3 is 13 residues long. V is TRBV27 and J is TRBJ2-7; TRBD1 matches at 7 bases. The source material was PBMCs. The TCR was taken from a woman aged 50 to 60 in good health and CMV-seropositive. The CDR3 region is CASRRTGPYEQYF. In DNA, the CDR3 is TGTGCCAGCAGGAGGACAGGCCCTTACGAGCAGTACTTC.